Listed here are 14 T cell receptor beta chains from one sample, sequenced in a study of blood T cell repertoires in COVID-19. Sequencing used immunoSEQ multiplex PCR; TCRdb keeps in-frame clones, though not all of them. This sample carries roughly 230,000 clones, around four fifths of them seen once, and the ten largest clones take 10%. The sample consisted of peripheral blood. These TCRs come from an elderly woman with COVID-19, enrolled during active disease.

Worth noting for this clone: The same CDR3 arises from other DNA sequences in this sample as well. The chain joins TRBV20-1 to TRBJ2-1; D is unclear. From germline, CDR1 is DFQATT and CDR2 SNEGSKA (reference sequence). This CDR3 contains 15 residues. The germline V and J ends were trimmed by 3 bases and 0 bases, with 12 bases remaining between them. The CDR3 spells CSASPDYSSYNEQFF. CDR3 coding DNA: TGCAGTGCTAGTCCCGATTATAGCTCCTACAATGAGCAGTTCTTC.

The rearrangement joins TRBV19 to TRBJ1-2; maybe TRBD1 (6 bases). CDR3 size: 15 residues. The germline gives CDR1 LNHDA, CDR2 SQIVND (reference sequence). The germline V and J ends were trimmed by 7 bases and 6 bases, with 21 bases remaining between them. CDR3 residues: CASTPIGTGLDGYTF. The CDR3 DNA is TGTGCCAGTACCCCTATCGGAACAGGGCTAGATGGCTACACCTTC.

The J gene is TRBJ1-6, the V gene TRBV5-1, with TRBD1 identical over 9 bases. Germline V gene lookup returns CDR1 SGHRS and CDR2 YFSETQ. The CDR3 has 16 residues. V dropped 0 bases and J dropped 8; count of bases not matched to a gene: 6. The CDR3: CASSLGLTGGYSPLHF. The CDR3 DNA sequence: TGCGCCAGCAGCTTGGGGTTGACAGGGGGTTATTCACCCCTCCACTTT.

The chain carries TRBV7-5 and TRBJ2-2; the table's D call of TRBD1 was not tested on the DNA. TRBV7-5 represents a pseudogene. This CDR3 has 16 residues. CDR3: CVRSPKGQAGTGELFF. The CDR3 DNA sequence: TGTGTCAGAAGCCCCAAAGGACAGGCGGGCACCGGGGAGCTGTTTTTT.

The chain combines TRBV30 with TRBJ2-7; 8 bases align to TRBD1. Germline-derived CDR1 and CDR2 are GTSNPN and SVGIG (reference sequence). The CDR3 has 13 residues. With V trimmed by 2 bases and J by 4 bases, 4 bases remained unmatched. The CDR3 nucleotides read TGTGCCTGGAGTACCGGACAGGGTTACGAGCAGTACTTC. This encodes CAWSTGQGYEQYF.

The chain links TRBV10-3 to TRBJ1-1, with 7 positions matching TRBD1. V dropped 8 bases and J dropped 2; count of bases not matched to a gene: 8. Germline V CDR1 and CDR2: ENHRY, SYGVKD. The length of the CDR3 is 14 residues. The CDR3 DNA is TGTGCCATCGCGGAAGACAGGGATAACACTGAAGCTTTCTTT. Translating it yields CAIAEDRDNTEAFF.

This chain links TRBV24-1 with TRBJ2-1, with 8 bases matching TRBD2. CDR1 is KGHDR and CDR2 is SFDVKD in the germline V gene. The CDR3 sequence is 15 residues long. V lost 5 bases, J lost 6 bases, and 8 bases stayed unmatched. The DNA for the CDR3 is TGTGCCACCAGTGCCGCCCAGCGGGGGCTCAATGAGCAGTTCTTC. Encoded protein: CATSAAQRGLNEQFF.

The rearrangement joins TRBV7-2 to TRBJ1-2, with 8 bases lining up with TRBD1. CDR3 length: 13 amino acids. Germline values: CDR1 SGHTA, CDR2 FQGNSA. V was clipped by 3 bases and J by 8 bases; unmatched bases: 5. DNA for the CDR3: TGTGCCAGCAGCTTGCAGGGGGCGGGAGGCTACACCTTC. Protein product: CASSLQGAGGYTF.

Written as DNA, the CDR3 is TGTGCCAGCAGTTTTGGGGGCTCAGGGGCCAACGTCCTGACTTTC. Its protein product is CASSFGGSGANVLTF. The gene calls are TRBV28 and TRBJ2-6; possibly TRBD1 for D (6 bases). The length of the CDR3 is 15 residues. The germline CDR1 and CDR2 sequences are MDHEN and SYDVKM. Trimming took off 3 bases at V and 4 bases at J, with 10 bases between the two ends. The complete variable domain, with remaining parts taken from reference TRBV28 and TRBJ2-6, reads DVKVTQSSRYLVKRTGEKVFLECVQDMDHENMFWYRQDPGLGLRLIYFSYDVKMKEKGDIPEGYSVSREKKERFSLILESASTNQTSMYLCASSFGGSGANVLTFGAGSRLTVL.

The chain has TRBV5-1 and TRBJ1-3, with a possible D match to TRBD1 (5 bases). Germline values: CDR1 SGHRS, CDR2 YFSETQ. This CDR3 region has 14 residues. The V end lost 6 bases, the J end lost 0 bases, and 10 bases lay between the germline ends. Written as DNA, the CDR3 is TGCGCCAGCACCTCGGGGGGCTCTGGAAACACCATATATTTT. Translated: CASTSGGSGNTIYF.

CDR3 sequence: CAISEPTGTGELFF. Here the CDR3 DNA reads TGTGCCATCAGCGAACCGACTGGCACCGGGGAGCTGTTTTTT. The chain recombines TRBV10-3 with TRBJ2-2; D uncertain. CDR1 is ENHRY, CDR2 SYGVKD, per germline. Deletions cut 6 bases from V and 4 bases from J, with 12 bases between. The CDR3 has 14 amino acids.

V gene TRBV7-9 combines with J gene TRBJ1-4; possibly TRBD1 for D (5 bases). The CDR3 length is 15 residues. Trimming removed 2 bases at V and 6 bases at J, with 13 bases between. Per germline, CDR1 SEHNR and CDR2 FQNEAQ (reference sequence). CDR3: CASSLMGTRDEKLFF. The CDR3 DNA is TGTGCCAGCAGCTTAATGGGGACTCGGGATGAAAAACTGTTTTTT.

The genes are TRBV18 and TRBJ2-2; 7 bases are shared with TRBD1. The CDR3 extends over 15 amino acids. With 0 bases clipped from V and 4 bases from J, the junction kept 2 bases outside the gene matches. CDR1 and CDR2 from the germline V gene are KGHSH and LQKENI. For the CDR3, the DNA is TGTGCCAGCTCACCACCGGGACAGCCCACCGGGGAGCTGTTTTTT. It specifies CASSPPGQPTGELFF.

The chain is built from TRBV7-9 and TRBJ2-3; tentative D call: TRBD1 (5 bases). The V gene lost 2 bases and the J gene lost 3 bases, with 6 bases spanning the gap. CDR1 and CDR2 from the germline V gene are SEHNR and FQNEAQ (reference sequence). The CDR3 totals 13 residues. The CDR3 DNA follows: TGTGCCAGCAGCTTAACAGGTACAGATACGCAGTATTTT. This sequence encodes CASSLTGTDTQYF.